The T cell receptor beta chain under discussion was sequenced for a study of lung T cells in sarcoidosis with Löfgren's syndrome. TCRdb processed the reads anew with MiXCR; each CDR3 protein has one entry. Seen here are 60,000 or so distinct CDR3 sequences, around 20% observed once, and the top ten hold approximately 2.4%. The study, taken as a whole, reports: TRBV2 was the preferred pairing partner of TRAV12-1, with similar CDR3s. Multiple Löfgren's syndrome patients reportedly shared TRAV12-1 and TRBV2 CDR3 motifs, suggesting public CD4+ TCRs.

V lost 4 bases to trimming and J lost 5 bases; unmatched junction nucleotides: 16. There are 18 residues in the CDR3. CDR1 MDHEN and CDR2 SYDVKM come from the germline V gene. Ten or more counts support this clonotype. The antigen is not known. Input material: CD4+ T cells from PBMCs. The sequence derives from a human donor with sarcoidosis (Löfgren's syndrome or another form), or a control subject (not recorded which). The V call is TRBV28, the J call TRBJ2-3, with 9 bases aligning to TRBD2. The CDR3 spells CASSSAPGAGGPGDTQYF. The CDR3, as DNA: TGTGCCAGCAGTTCCGCCCCCGGGGCGGGAGGGCCCGGAGATACGCAGTATTTT.